These 7 T cell receptor beta chains were all obtained from the same sample, sequenced in a study of CD8+ T cells in alopecia areata. Once RNA had been extracted, it was reverse transcribed into cDNA to act as the sequencing template. Assay: immunoSEQ multiplex PCR; the TCRdb copy retains only in-frame clones and omits some. The sample shows some 120,000 clones, roughly 54% of them seen only once. The starting material was CD4+ T cells sorted from blood, obtained at week 0. The source is a human donor with alopecia areata.

The V call is TRBV28, the J call TRBJ1-2, with D tentatively TRBD1 (6 bases). From germline, CDR1 is MDHEN and CDR2 SYDVKM. V was cut by 6 bases and J by 8 bases, with 13 bases left in between. The CDR3 consists of 12 residues. CDR3 coding DNA: TGTGCCAGCAGCCCTGACAGGCCAGGCTACACCTTC. Its translation is CASSPDRPGYTF.

In this sample, this clone turned up a few times. This chain uses TRBV18 with TRBJ1-5; weak D call: TRBD1 (6 bases). With 4 bases removed from V and 3 bases from J, the gap between germline ends came to 16 bases. The CDR3 is 16 residues long. Germline CDR1 KGHSH, CDR2 LQKENI. The CDR3 nucleotides are TGTGCCAGCTCACACTCCCGGACAGTTCTCAATCAGCCCCAGCATTTT. Protein product: CASSHSRTVLNQPQHF.

The chain couples TRBV11-2 to TRBJ2-2; 8 positions agree with TRBD2. This CDR3 is built from 15 residues. The ends lost 1 base at V and 9 bases at J; junction bases unmatched: 7. CDR1 and CDR2 from the germline V gene are SGHAT and FQNNGV. The CDR3 bases are TGTGCCAGCAGCTTAGTGCGTGCGGGGGGCCGGGAGCTGTTTTTT. Its protein is CASSLVRAGGRELFF.

This clone was detected a few times. The chain is built from TRBV5-1 and TRBJ2-3; D tentatively fits TRBD1 or TRBD2 (5 bases each). This CDR3 is 16 amino acids long. With 4 bases removed from V and 3 bases from J, the gap between germline ends came to 18 bases. The germline gives CDR1 SGHRS, CDR2 YFSETQ. CDR3 sequence reads: CASSPPGTGGTDTQYF. The CDR3 bases are TGCGCCAGCAGCCCACCCGGGACGGGCGGGACAGATACGCAGTATTTT.

Details on this clone: Within the sample, other DNA sequences also encode this same CDR3. V gene TRBV9 combines with J gene TRBJ1-2; D is unresolved. Germline CDR1 SGDLS, CDR2 YYNGEE. V lost 0 bases, J lost 0 bases, and 9 bases lay in between. The CDR3 is 15 residues long. DNA for the CDR3: TGTGCCAGCAGCGTAGGGGAGGGAGCTAACTATGGCTACACCTTC. It encodes CASSVGEGANYGYTF.

Points on this clone: Other nucleotide sequences from this sample produce the same CDR3. This sequence joins TRBV5-1 and TRBJ2-2; weak D call: TRBD1 (6 bases). The V gene lost 5 bases and the J gene lost 3 bases, with 11 bases spanning the gap. Germline V CDR1 and CDR2: SGHRS, YFSETQ. This CDR3 is built from 14 residues. CDR3 residues: CASSRQEHTGELFF. The CDR3 coding sequence is TGCGCCAGCAGTCGACAGGAACACACCGGGGAGCTGTTTTTT.

The J gene is TRBJ2-7, the V gene TRBV5-5; 11 positions match TRBD2. CDR1 and CDR2 from the germline V gene are SGHKS and YYEKEE (reference sequence). Germline trimming cut 0 bases from V and 4 bases from J; bases unmatched to any gene: 9. The length of the CDR3 is 17 residues. The CDR3: CASSLDGGRTSGYEQYF. In DNA, the CDR3 is TGTGCCAGCAGCTTGGACGGTGGGAGGACTAGCGGGTACGAGCAGTACTTC.